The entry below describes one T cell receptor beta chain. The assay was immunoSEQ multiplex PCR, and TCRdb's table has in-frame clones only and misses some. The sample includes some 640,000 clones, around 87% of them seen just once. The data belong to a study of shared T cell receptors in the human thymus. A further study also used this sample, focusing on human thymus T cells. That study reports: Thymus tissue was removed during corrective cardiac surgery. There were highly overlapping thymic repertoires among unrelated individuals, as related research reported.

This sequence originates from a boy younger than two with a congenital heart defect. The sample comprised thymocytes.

CDR3 sequence: CAWRREGQSSYEQYF. The CDR3 nucleotides read TGTGCCTGGAGGAGGGAAGGCCAAAGCTCCTACGAGCAGTACTTC. The rearrangement uses TRBV30 and TRBJ2-7; a possible D gene is TRBD2 (5 bases). This CDR3 has 15 amino acids. The V and J ends lost 3 bases and 0 bases respectively, with 15 bases between them. Germline V gene sequence: CDR1 GTSNPN, CDR2 SVGIG (reference sequence).